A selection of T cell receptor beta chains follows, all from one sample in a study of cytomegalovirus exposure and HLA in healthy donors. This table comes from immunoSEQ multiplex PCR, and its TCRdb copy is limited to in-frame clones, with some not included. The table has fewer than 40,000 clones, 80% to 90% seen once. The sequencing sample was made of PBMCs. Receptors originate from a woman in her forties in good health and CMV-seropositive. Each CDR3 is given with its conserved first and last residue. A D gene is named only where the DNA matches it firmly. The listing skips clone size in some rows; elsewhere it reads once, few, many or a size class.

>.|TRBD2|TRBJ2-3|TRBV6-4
TGTGCCAGCAGCTCCAGAGCGGGGAGCACAGATACGCAGTATTTT
CASSSRAGSTDTQYF
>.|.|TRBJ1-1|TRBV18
TGTGCCAGCTCACCAGCAGGGGAAACTGAAGCTTTCTTT
CASSPAGETEAFF
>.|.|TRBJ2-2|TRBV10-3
TGTGCCATCAGTGAGACAGAGACCGGGGAGCTGTTTTTT
CAISETETGELFF
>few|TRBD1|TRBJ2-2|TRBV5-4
TGTGCCAGCAGCGCCGGGACAGGGGGATCCGGGGAGCTGTTTTTT
CASSAGTGGSGELFF
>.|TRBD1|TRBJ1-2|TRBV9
TGTGCCAGCAGCGCCTGGGACAGGGGGAATGGCTACACCTTC
CASSAWDRGNGYTF
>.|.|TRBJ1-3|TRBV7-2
TGTGCCAGCAGCTTAGTCTCCGCGCTCCGAAACACCATATATTTT
CASSLVSALRNTIYF
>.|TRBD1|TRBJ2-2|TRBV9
TGTGCCAGCAGCGTAGAACAGGGGGCAGGGACCGGGGAGCTGTTTTTT
CASSVEQGAGTGELFF
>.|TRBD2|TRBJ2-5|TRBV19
TGTGCCAGTAGCCAAATCCCCCCTAGCGGGGAGGAGACCCAGTACTTC
CASSQIPPSGEETQYF
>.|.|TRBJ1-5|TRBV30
TGTGCCTGGAGTGCCCCGAGGCGGCCCCAGCATTTT
CAWSAPRRPQHF
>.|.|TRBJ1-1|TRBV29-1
TGCACCAGTATCGGGGGGATGAACACTGAAGCTTTCTTT
CTSIGGMNTEAFF
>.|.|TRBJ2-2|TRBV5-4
TGTGCCAGCAGCACCGGAGGAAACGCCGGGGAGCTGTTTTTT
CASSTGGNAGELFF
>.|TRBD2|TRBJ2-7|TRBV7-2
TGTGCCAGCAGCTTAGCGCGGGGGGTTAGGGACGAGCAGTACTTC
CASSLARGVRDEQYF
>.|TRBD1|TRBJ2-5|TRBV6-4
TGTGCCAGCAGTGACTCGTGGTCAGGACAGGGTCAAGAGACCCAGTACTTC
CASSDSWSGQGQETQYF
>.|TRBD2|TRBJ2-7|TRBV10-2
TGCGCCAGCAGTGAGGGGCGCGGGGGGCCCACTTACGAGCAGTACTTC
CASSEGRGGPTYEQYF
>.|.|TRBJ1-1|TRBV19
TGTGCCAGTACGGGGGGGAGACGAGAAGCTTTCTTT
CASTGGRREAFF
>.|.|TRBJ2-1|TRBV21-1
TGTGCCAGCAGCAAAGGCTCAGGGGGCTGCGGCAATGAGCAGTTCTTC
CASSKGSGGCGNEQFF
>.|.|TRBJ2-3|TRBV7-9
TGTGCCAGCAGCTTACTAGGGGAAAGCACAGATACGCAGTATTTT
CASSLLGESTDTQYF
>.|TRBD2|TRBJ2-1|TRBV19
TGTGCCACCCCCGGGATGGGGGGGAGTGCTGAGCAGTTCTTC
CATPGMGGSAEQFF
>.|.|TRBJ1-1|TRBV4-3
TGCGCCAGCAGCCAAGTTGGGGGCACGAACACTGAAGCTTTCTTT
CASSQVGGTNTEAFF
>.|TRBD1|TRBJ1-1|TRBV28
TGTGCCAGCAGAGAAACAGGGGACACTGAAGCTTTCTTT
CASRETGDTEAFF
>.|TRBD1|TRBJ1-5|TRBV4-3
TGCGCCAGCAGCCAAGGGAGGGGCACAGGGGGTAAGCCCCAGCATTTT
CASSQGRGTGGKPQHF
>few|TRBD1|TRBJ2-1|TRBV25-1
TGTGCCAGCAGTGGCGGAAGACAGGGAGCCGCCCGAGATGAGCAGTTCTTC
CASSGGRQGAARDEQFF
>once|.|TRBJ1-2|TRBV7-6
TGTGCCAGCAGCCCCCGAGGGGGGGGAAACTATGGCTACACCTTC
CASSPRGGGNYGYTF
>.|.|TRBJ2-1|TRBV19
TGTGCCAGTAGTAGACGTGGCCAGCGAAGCGTCCATGAGCAGTTCTTC
CASSRRGQRSVHEQFF
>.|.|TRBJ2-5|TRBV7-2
TGTGCCAGCAGCTTAGGGCAGTACCAAGAGACCCAGTACTTC
CASSLGQYQETQYF